This T cell receptor (beta chain) was retrieved from a study of blood T cell repertoires in COVID-19. The table lists this clone with a few counts. The protocol was immunoSEQ multiplex PCR, while the TCRdb copy is restricted to in-frame clones and leaves out a portion. The sample shows under 200,000 clones, approximately 87% of them seen only once. Participant age was about 18 to 89 years, and participants resided in about 25 US areas. Donors in Cohort 3 counted as recovered after two negative PCRs, clearance, or symptom resolution. The TCR sequence derives from a woman in her forties or fifties who had recovered from COVID-19. Specimen: PBMCs or T cells enriched from blood (not recorded which).

CDR3 sequence: CASSKRASYNEQFF. The CDR3 nucleotides read TGTGCCAGCAGTAAGAGGGCCTCCTACAATGAGCAGTTCTTC. The chain uses TRBV3-1 (or the pseudogene TRBV3-2) and TRBJ2-1; perhaps TRBD2 as D (5 bases). Trimming left V 6 bases short and J 0 bases short, with 9 bases between. Germline-derived CDR1 and CDR2 are LGHDT and YNNKEL (reference sequence). The CDR3 length is 14 residues.